This T cell receptor (beta chain) is drawn from a study of T cell repertoires in ileal Crohn's disease. Study details: The MI sample came from the proximal margin of the surgical specimen.

Profiled with immunoSEQ multiplex PCR; TCRdb holds only in-frame clones, not every one. Among thousands of clones listed, 60% to 80% were seen once. This CDR3 comprises 15 residues. Losses at the gene ends were 3 bases for V and 4 bases for J; bases not matched to a gene: 7. From germline, CDR1 is SGHRS and CDR2 YFSETQ. Study observations and caveats: Clonality above 26.8% at surgery always came with endoscopic recurrence. Sorted CD8 T cells held more high-frequency clones than CD4.

Time point of the sample: proximal margin of the surgical specimen (macroscopically non-inflamed). Eligibility required adulthood, ileal or ileocolonic Crohn's disease and indicated ileocolonic resection. To note about this clone: Antigen unknown.

This chain uses TRBV5-1 with TRBJ2-7; 10 nucleotides line up with TRBD1. The sequenced sample was ileal tissue. The TCR comes from an adult with Crohn's disease. The CDR3, as DNA: TGCGCCAGCAGCTCTCCGACAGGGGGCGTTTACGAGCAGTACTTC. This translates into CASSSPTGGVYEQYF. The full variable domain, completed using reference TRBV5-1 and TRBJ2-7, is KAGVTQTPRYLIKTRGQQVTLSCSPISGHRSVSWYQQTPGQGLQFLFEYFSETQRNKGNFPGRFSGRQFSNSRSEMNVSTLELGDSALYLCASSSPTGGVYEQYFGPGTRLTVT.